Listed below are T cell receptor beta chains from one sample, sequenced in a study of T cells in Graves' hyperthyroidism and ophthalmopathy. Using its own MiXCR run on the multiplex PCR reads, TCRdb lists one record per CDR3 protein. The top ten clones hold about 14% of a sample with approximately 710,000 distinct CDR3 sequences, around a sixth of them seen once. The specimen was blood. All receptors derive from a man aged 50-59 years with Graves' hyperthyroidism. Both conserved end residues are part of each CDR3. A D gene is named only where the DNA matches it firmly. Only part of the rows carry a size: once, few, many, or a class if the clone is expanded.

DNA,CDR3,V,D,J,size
TGTGCCAGCAGTTTAAGCCAGGGGGCTGGTGGCTACACCTTC,CASSLSQGAGGYTF,TRBV27,TRBD1,TRBJ1-2,many
TGTGCCAGCAGCGTAGGGATATCAGGGGGCTGGGAGACCCAGTACTTC,CASSVGISGGWETQYF,TRBV9,TRBD1,TRBJ2-5,.
TGTGCCAGCAGCGCCGGACTAGCGGGGACCACAGATACGCAGTATTTT,CASSAGLAGTTDTQYF,TRBV9,TRBD2,TRBJ2-3,few
TGTGCCATCCGGACTAGCGGGAGTACCGGGGAGCTGTTTTTT,CAIRTSGSTGELFF,TRBV6-2/TRBV6-3,TRBD2,TRBJ2-2,once
TGTGCCTGGAGTGATATCGGCGGGAGAGGGTCTCATGAGCAGTTCTTC,CAWSDIGGRGSHEQFF,TRBV30,TRBD2,TRBJ2-1,many
TGTGCCAGCAGCTTACTTTCGGGTAATGAGCAGTTCTTC,CASSLLSGNEQFF,TRBV9,.,TRBJ2-1,many
TGTGCCAGCTCACCACCCGTCCCAAGCGTCTACAATGAGCAGTTCTTC,CASSPPVPSVYNEQFF,TRBV18,.,TRBJ2-1,.
TGCGCCAGCAGCCAAGACGACAGAAATTACGAGCAGTACTTC,CASSQDDRNYEQYF,TRBV4-1,.,TRBJ2-7,.
TGTGCCAGCAGTGGCGGCAGCCTTTCCTACGAGCAGTACTTC,CASSGGSLSYEQYF,TRBV2,.,TRBJ2-7,many
TGTGCCAGCAGTGAAGTATGGGGCCTCGACAATGAGCAGTTCTTC,CASSEVWGLDNEQFF,TRBV2,.,TRBJ2-1,many
TGTGCCAGCGGATTGACAAACGTTATCGGTGAGCAGTTCTTC,CASGLTNVIGEQFF,TRBV12-3/TRBV12-4,.,TRBJ2-1,many
TGTGCCAGTAGTATGGGCGTTATCGGAGCTTTCTTT,CASSMGVIGAFF,TRBV19,.,TRBJ1-1,many
TGTGCCAGCAGTTTATCCCCCAGGGGGCGCAACTCCTACGAGCAGTACTTC,CASSLSPRGRNSYEQYF,TRBV28,TRBD1,TRBJ2-7,.
TGTGCCAGCAGCTTGAAGCCGGGACTTGGGGCTGAAGCTTTCTTT,CASSLKPGLGAEAFF,TRBV7-3,.,TRBJ1-1,.
TGCGCCAGCAGCCAAGCAGACAGCTCCTACAATGAGCAGTTCTTC,CASSQADSSYNEQFF,TRBV4-3,.,TRBJ2-1,.
TGTGCCAGTAGTATATCTCCAGGGGTTAACTATGGCTACACCTTC,CASSISPGVNYGYTF,TRBV19,.,TRBJ1-2,few
TGTGCCAGCAGTCGGACTAGCGGGAGAGTCGGCCTCTACGAGCAGTACTTC,CASSRTSGRVGLYEQYF,TRBV25-1,TRBD2,TRBJ2-7,few
TGTGCCAGCATGGGACAGGGGGAGACTGAAGCTTTCTTT,CASMGQGETEAFF,TRBV25-1,TRBD1,TRBJ1-1,.
TGCGCCAGCAGCCCCTCAAGTCTAGCGGTACAAGAGACCCAGTACTTC,CASSPSSLAVQETQYF,TRBV4-1,TRBD2,TRBJ2-5,.
TGTGCCACCAGTGATTTGCAGGCGGGGGAGAGGACAGATACGCAGTATTTT,CATSDLQAGERTDTQYF,TRBV24-1,TRBD2,TRBJ2-3,many
TGTGCCAGTAGCCTGAGGGTGTCCTACAATGAGCAGTTCTTC,CASSLRVSYNEQFF,TRBV19,.,TRBJ2-1,many
TGTGCCAGCTCACCGCGGGACGGCAATCAGCCCCAGCATTTT,CASSPRDGNQPQHF,TRBV18,.,TRBJ1-5,many
TGTGCCGGCAACTGGGGGAGGGGGGGGGGGTACAATGAGCAGTTCTTC,CAGNWGRGGGYNEQFF,TRBV2,.,TRBJ2-1,.
TGTGCCAGCAGTTTAGATAGCCTCACCGGGGAGCTGTTTTTT,CASSLDSLTGELFF,TRBV12-3/TRBV12-4,.,TRBJ2-2,many